Reported below is one T cell receptor (beta chain). This clone occurred once. Its antigen is currently not known. No clone much larger than this one lies a single base away; base qualities are absent. The same CDR3 can be traced to other DNA sequences in this sample. TCRbeta CDR3 regions were amplified from genomic DNA using the immunoSEQ Assay, a bias-controlled multiplex PCR. The paper's processing steps were these. Nucleated cell counts per sample were estimated from amplification of reference gene primers within the assay. To quantify the absolute abundance of each unique TCRbeta CDR3 rearrangement, sequence reads were collapsed and filtered. For each sample, productive Simpson clonality was calculated by taking the square root of Simpson's diversity index across productive rearrangements. TCRdb's version of the immuneACCESS table is confined to in-frame rearrangements and falls short of the full clone set. An unresolved V gene accounts for under half of the shortfall where checked; the remainder is of unknown origin. The DNA was the basis for D and trimming; V, J and clone size are from that table. The sample yields 200,000 or so clones; less than 90% were counted once. The top ten clones comprise less than 20% of the sample.

These data originate in a study of blood T cell repertoires in COVID-19 (dated by TCRdb to 2018 to 2020). With regard to the full study: Collaborator samples came from the United States, Italy and Spain and covered acute and convalescent phases of COVID-19. The material from the prospective study consisted of cDNA or gDNA derived from T cells, B-cell-depleted T cells, or PBMCs. Subjects who had been exposed to COVID-19, were actively infected with it, or had recovered from it provided the deeply sampled blood TCRbeta repertoires that made up the dataset. The repertoires were made available in a free public database intended to serve as a resource for research on the immune response to SARS-CoV-2. Samples were obtained from the ongoing ImmuneRACE study (first 160 participants) and from some 1,200 subjects provided by 6 global collaborators. Sample metadata almost always included a de-identified subject ID, COVID-19 status, age in years and sex. Where available, HLA class I and class II types were taken from metadata supplied by the sample provider and were not determined by assay-based typing.

Whole blood was collected in K2EDTA tubes by collaborating institutions according to the institutions' own protocols. Collaborator samples were shipped for TCRbeta analysis as frozen whole blood, isolated PBMCs, or DNA extracted from either sample type. Per the germline V gene (reference sequence), SGHKS is the CDR1 and YYEKEE is the CDR2. The CDR3, from cysteine to phenylalanine, totals 14 residues. The only DNA kept is the CDR3, 42 bases in frame from the first base. V was cut back by 0 bases and J by 3 bases, leaving a gap of 6 bases between them. Overall study outcomes, separate from this receptor: The quantity of clinical and demographic metadata differed by source and by participant and was supplied without curation.

Sequencing input: peripheral blood. This receptor was taken from a human donor in a cohort sampled during active COVID-19. This chain joins TRBV5-5 to TRBJ1-4; no D segment can be confidently identified. CDR3 sequence: CASSLGHPNEKLFF. The sequenced DNA is TGTGCCAGCAGCTTGGGACACCCTAATGAAAAACTGTTTTTT.